These T cell receptor beta chains were read from a single sample in a study of beta chain features in type 1 diabetes. The assay was immunoSEQ multiplex PCR, and TCRdb's table has in-frame clones only and misses some. The sample holds about 350,000 clones, about 18% seen once. Sequencing used naive CD4+ T cells from blood. These receptors were taken from a woman between 18 and 29 years old in good health. Each CDR3 is given with its conserved first and last residue. The order of the fields is J gene, V gene, D gene, clone size, CDR3 protein, CDR3 DNA. The D gene is left open where the match is weak. For some rows the clone size is stated as once, few or many, or as a class when expanded; others skip it.

J: TRBJ2-3; V: TRBV5-4; D: TRBD2; size: few; CDR3: CASSLKLAGATDTQYF; DNA: TGTGCCAGCAGCCTAAAACTAGCGGGAGCAACAGATACGCAGTATTTT
J: TRBJ2-7; V: TRBV9; D: -; size: few; CDR3: CASSVDSSYEQYF; DNA: TGTGCCAGCAGCGTAGATAGCAGCTACGAGCAGTACTTC
J: TRBJ2-1; V: TRBV7-3; D: TRBD2; size: few; CDR3: CASSSTLLAGEQFF; DNA: TGTGCCAGCAGCTCAACCCTTCTAGCGGGGGAGCAGTTCTTC
J: TRBJ1-2; V: TRBV5-1; D: TRBD1; size: -; CDR3: CASSQRQGPNYGYTF; DNA: TGCGCCAGCAGCCAAAGACAGGGACCCAACTATGGCTACACCTTC
J: TRBJ2-7; V: TRBV5-1; D: TRBD1; size: -; CDR3: CASSGPGQGTYEQYF; DNA: TGCGCCAGCAGCGGCCCGGGACAGGGGACCTACGAGCAGTACTTC
J: TRBJ2-1; V: TRBV30; D: TRBD2; size: -; CDR3: CAWMAGGNEQFF; DNA: TGTGCCTGGATGGCGGGGGGGAATGAGCAGTTCTTC
J: TRBJ1-2; V: TRBV5-6; D: -; size: few; CDR3: CASSLGQDRYTF; DNA: TGTGCCAGCAGCTTGGGACAGGACCGCTACACCTTC
J: TRBJ2-7; V: TRBV7-9; D: TRBD2; size: -; CDR3: CASSLTSGSLSYEQYF; DNA: TGTGCCAGCAGTTTGACTAGCGGGAGTCTATCCTACGAGCAGTACTTC
J: TRBJ2-7; V: TRBV11-2; D: -; size: few; CDR3: CASSLDPYSRDSSSYEQYF; DNA: TGTGCCAGCAGCTTAGATCCTTACTCACGGGACTCGAGCTCCTACGAGCAGTACTTC
J: TRBJ2-1; V: TRBV7-9; D: TRBD2; size: -; CDR3: CASSFPGVAGGNEQFF; DNA: TGTGCCAGCAGCTTCCCCGGGGTAGCGGGAGGCAATGAGCAGTTCTTC
J: TRBJ2-5; V: TRBV5-6; D: TRBD1; size: -; CDR3: CASSLRGQGGGKTQYF; DNA: TGTGCCAGCAGCTTGAGGGGACAGGGAGGCGGAAAGACCCAGTACTTC
J: TRBJ1-5; V: TRBV18; D: -; size: -; CDR3: CASSLQGNQPQHF; DNA: TGTGCCAGCTCACTACAGGGAAATCAGCCCCAGCATTTT
J: TRBJ2-3; V: TRBV10-3; D: TRBD2; size: few; CDR3: CAISELFAGGSTDTQYF; DNA: TGTGCCATCAGTGAGTTGTTCGCGGGAGGTAGCACAGATACGCAGTATTTT
J: TRBJ2-5; V: TRBV7-9; D: TRBD1; size: -; CDR3: CASSSQGVRETQYF; DNA: TGTGCCAGCAGCTCCCAGGGGGTTCGGGAGACCCAGTACTTC
J: TRBJ2-7; V: TRBV19; D: TRBD1; size: once; CDR3: CASSRGPRTGALLEQYF; DNA: TGTGCCAGTAGTAGAGGTCCTAGGACAGGGGCCCTCCTCGAGCAGTACTTC
J: TRBJ2-5; V: TRBV2; D: -; size: -; CDR3: CAIGSRGTQYF; DNA: TGTGCCATCGGAAGCAGGGGGACCCAGTACTTC
J: TRBJ1-2; V: TRBV10-3; D: -; size: -; CDR3: CAISESREAGGYTF; DNA: TGTGCCATCAGTGAGTCGAGGGAGGCAGGGGGCTACACCTTC
J: TRBJ1-2; V: TRBV5-1; D: -; size: few; CDR3: CASSLDSYNYGYTF; DNA: TGCGCCAGCAGCTTGGACTCTTATAACTATGGCTACACCTTC
J: TRBJ1-5; V: TRBV29-1; D: TRBD1; size: few; CDR3: CSAAGTGNQPQHF; DNA: TGCAGCGCAGCCGGGACAGGCAATCAGCCCCAGCATTTT
J: TRBJ2-1; V: TRBV30; D: -; size: few; CDR3: CAWSVLWGEANNEQFF; DNA: TGTGCCTGGAGTGTACTGTGGGGGGAGGCCAACAATGAGCAGTTCTTC
J: TRBJ1-2; V: TRBV15; D: TRBD1; size: -; CDR3: CATSILDRDGYGYTF; DNA: TGTGCCACCAGCATTCTTGACAGGGACGGCTATGGCTACACCTTC
J: TRBJ2-5; V: TRBV7-2; D: -; size: -; CDR3: CASSPGQLQETQYF; DNA: TGTGCCAGCAGCCCAGGACAGCTCCAAGAGACCCAGTACTTC
J: TRBJ2-6; V: TRBV10-3; D: -; size: -; CDR3: CAISGRAVSGANVLTF; DNA: TGTGCCATCTCAGGGCGCGCAGTCTCTGGGGCCAACGTCCTGACTTTC
J: TRBJ2-1; V: TRBV9; D: -; size: few; CDR3: CASSVEDSFLSYNEQFF; DNA: TGTGCCAGCAGCGTAGAGGACAGCTTCCTCTCCTACAATGAGCAGTTCTTC
J: TRBJ1-4; V: TRBV6-5; D: -; size: -; CDR3: CASSYSYRATNEKLFF; DNA: TGTGCCAGCAGTTACTCTTACAGGGCAACTAATGAAAAACTGTTTTTT
J: TRBJ2-7; V: TRBV25-1; D: TRBD1; size: -; CDR3: CASSYRQGSRLDEQYF; DNA: TGTGCCAGCAGTTACCGACAGGGGAGTCGCCTTGACGAGCAGTACTTC
J: TRBJ1-5; V: TRBV15; D: TRBD1; size: once; CDR3: CATSRGDRGNQPQHF; DNA: TGTGCCACCAGCAGGGGTGACAGGGGTAATCAGCCCCAGCATTTT
J: TRBJ2-1; V: TRBV28; D: -; size: -; CDR3: CASMGQGGVDEQFF; DNA: TGTGCCAGCATGGGGCAGGGGGGTGTGGATGAGCAGTTCTTC
J: TRBJ2-1; V: TRBV7-9; D: TRBD1; size: -; CDR3: CASNPGTGYNEQFF; DNA: TGTGCCAGCAACCCCGGGACAGGTTACAATGAGCAGTTCTTC
J: TRBJ2-1; V: TRBV11-3; D: TRBD1; size: -; CDR3: CASSPHPWGTGADNEQFF; DNA: TGTGCCAGCAGCCCACACCCTTGGGGGACAGGGGCGGACAATGAGCAGTTCTTC
J: TRBJ2-5; V: TRBV11-3; D: TRBD2; size: once; CDR3: CASSLAGGETQYF; DNA: TGTGCCAGCAGCTTAGCGGGAGGAGAGACCCAGTACTTC